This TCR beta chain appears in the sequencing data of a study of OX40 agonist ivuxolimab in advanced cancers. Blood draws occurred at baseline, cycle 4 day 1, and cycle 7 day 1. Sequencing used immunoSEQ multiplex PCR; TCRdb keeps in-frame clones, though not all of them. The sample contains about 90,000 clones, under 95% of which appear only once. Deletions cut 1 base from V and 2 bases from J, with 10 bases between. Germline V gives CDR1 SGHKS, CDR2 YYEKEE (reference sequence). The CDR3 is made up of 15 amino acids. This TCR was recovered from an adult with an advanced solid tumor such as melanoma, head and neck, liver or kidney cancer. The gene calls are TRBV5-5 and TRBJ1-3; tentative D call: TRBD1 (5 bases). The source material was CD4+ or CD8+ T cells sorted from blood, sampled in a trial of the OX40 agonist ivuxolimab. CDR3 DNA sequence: TGTGCCAGCAGCTTGTACGTGGGGCCTGGAAACACCATATATTTT. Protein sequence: CASSLYVGPGNTIYF. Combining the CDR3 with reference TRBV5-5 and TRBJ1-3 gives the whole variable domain DAGVTQSPTHLIKTRGQQVTLRCSPISGHKSVSWYQQVLGQGPQFIFQYYEKEERGRGNFPDRFSARQFPNYSSELNVNALLLGDSALYLCASSLYVGPGNTIYFGEGSWLTVV.